This paragraph covers one T cell receptor (beta chain) sequence. Its antigen is as yet unknown. The data originate from a study of brain T cells in children with intractable seizures. V shed 8 bases, J shed 2 bases, and the junction held 11 bases outside the gene matches. The CDR3 totals 17 residues. Germline CDR1 MGHDK, CDR2 SYGVNS. Whole-study findings and limits: Among the top 50 brain clones were public and private clonotypes. HCMV serostatus was not known, and viral specificity came from CDR3 similarity only. Pre- and post-surgery blood differed in depth, so pre-surgery absences may be undersampling.

Assay: immunoSEQ multiplex PCR; the TCRdb copy retains only in-frame clones and omits some. Of around 8,000 clones listed, around 67% were seen once; the top ten hold about 9%. Only cases whose brain tissue showed the highest T cell transcript signatures were sequenced. Pre-surgery treatment included at least one anti-epileptic drug. This sequence originates from a boy in the first two years of life with tuberous sclerosis and intractable seizures. The specimen was resected brain tissue, collected at surgery. This sequence joins TRBV25-1 and TRBJ2-3, with 12 bases matching TRBD2. CDR3 loop: CASVASGRGSPTDTQYF. CDR3 nucleotide sequence: TGTGCCAGCGTGGCTAGCGGGAGGGGGTCCCCCACAGATACGCAGTATTTT.